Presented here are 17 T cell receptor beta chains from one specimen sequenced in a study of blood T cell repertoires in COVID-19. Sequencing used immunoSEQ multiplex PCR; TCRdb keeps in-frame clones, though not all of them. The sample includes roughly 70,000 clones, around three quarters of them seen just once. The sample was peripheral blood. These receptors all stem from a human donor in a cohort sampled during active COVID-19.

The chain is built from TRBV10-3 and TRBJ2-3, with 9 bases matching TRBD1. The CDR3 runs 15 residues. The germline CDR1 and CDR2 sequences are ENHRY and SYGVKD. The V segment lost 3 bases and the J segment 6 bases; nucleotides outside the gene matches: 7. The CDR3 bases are TGTGCCATCAGTGAATCACAGGGGGCTACGGATACGCAGTATTTT. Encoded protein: CAISESQGATDTQYF.

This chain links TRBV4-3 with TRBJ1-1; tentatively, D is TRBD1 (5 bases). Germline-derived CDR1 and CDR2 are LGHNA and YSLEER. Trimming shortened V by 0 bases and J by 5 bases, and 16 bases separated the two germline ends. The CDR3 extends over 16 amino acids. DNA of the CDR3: TGCGCCAGCAGCCAAGATGGGGCAGGGTCCCCTACTGAAGCTTTCTTT. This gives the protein CASSQDGAGSPTEAFF.

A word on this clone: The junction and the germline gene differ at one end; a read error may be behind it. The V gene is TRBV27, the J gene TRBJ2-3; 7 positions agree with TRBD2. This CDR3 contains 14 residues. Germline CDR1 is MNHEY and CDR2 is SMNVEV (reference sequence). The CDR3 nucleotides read TGTGCCAGCAGTTTAGGATCGGGAGGCCCCCGCTGGGCTTTT. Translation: CASSLGSGGPRWAF.

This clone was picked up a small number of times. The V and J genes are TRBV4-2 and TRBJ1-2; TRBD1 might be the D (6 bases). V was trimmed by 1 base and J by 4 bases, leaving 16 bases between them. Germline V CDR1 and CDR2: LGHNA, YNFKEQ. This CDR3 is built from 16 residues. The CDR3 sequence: CASSQVSPRGSYGYTF. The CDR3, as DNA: TGTGCCAGCAGCCAAGTTTCCCCCAGGGGAAGCTATGGCTACACCTTC.

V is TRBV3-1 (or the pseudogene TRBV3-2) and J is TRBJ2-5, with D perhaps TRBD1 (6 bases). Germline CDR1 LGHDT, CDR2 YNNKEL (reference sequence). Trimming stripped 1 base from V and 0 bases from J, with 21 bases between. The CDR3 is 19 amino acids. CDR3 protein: CASSQGVRGRSRYQETQYF. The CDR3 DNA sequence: TGTGCCAGCAGCCAAGGGGTCAGGGGAAGATCGCGGTACCAAGAGACCCAGTACTTC.

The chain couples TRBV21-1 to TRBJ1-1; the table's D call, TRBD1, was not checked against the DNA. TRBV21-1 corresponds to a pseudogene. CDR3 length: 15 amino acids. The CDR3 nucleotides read TGTGCCAGCAGCAAAGCCCAGGGATGGTTCACTGAAGCTTTCTTT. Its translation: CASSKAQGWFTEAFF.

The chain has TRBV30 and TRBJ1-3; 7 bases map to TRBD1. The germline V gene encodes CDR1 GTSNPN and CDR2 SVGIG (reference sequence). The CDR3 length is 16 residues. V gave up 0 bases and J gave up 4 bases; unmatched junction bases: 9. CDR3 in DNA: TGTGCCTGGAGTGTACTGGGACAGACGGGGGGAAACACCATATATTTT. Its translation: CAWSVLGQTGGNTIYF.

The CDR3 bases are TGCGCCAGCAGCTTCGACAGAAGCTCCTACGAGCAGTACTTC. Translating gives CASSFDRSSYEQYF. V and J are TRBV5-1 and TRBJ2-7; the D gene is possibly TRBD1 (5 bases). With 2 bases removed from V and 0 bases from J, the gap between germline ends came to 9 bases. The germline CDR1 and CDR2 sequences are SGHRS and YFSETQ. The CDR3 loop spans 14 amino acids.

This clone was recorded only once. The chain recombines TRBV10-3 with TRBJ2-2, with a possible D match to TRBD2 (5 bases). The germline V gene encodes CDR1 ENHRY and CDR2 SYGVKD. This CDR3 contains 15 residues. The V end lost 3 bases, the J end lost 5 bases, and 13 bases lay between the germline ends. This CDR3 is CAISEGQAVTGELFF. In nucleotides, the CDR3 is TGTGCCATCAGTGAAGGGCAAGCGGTTACCGGGGAGCTGTTTTTT.

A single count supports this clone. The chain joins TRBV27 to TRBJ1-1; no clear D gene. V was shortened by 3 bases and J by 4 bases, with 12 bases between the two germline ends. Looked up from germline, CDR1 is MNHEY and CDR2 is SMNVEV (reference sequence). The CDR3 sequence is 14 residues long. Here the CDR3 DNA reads TGTGCCAGCAGTTTGACCTCCGGGAGCACTGAAGCTTTCTTT. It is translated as CASSLTSGSTEAFF.

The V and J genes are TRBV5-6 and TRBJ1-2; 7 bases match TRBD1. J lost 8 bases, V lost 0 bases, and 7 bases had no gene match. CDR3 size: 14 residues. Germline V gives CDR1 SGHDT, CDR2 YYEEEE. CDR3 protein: CASSLAPTGLGYTF. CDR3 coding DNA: TGTGCCAGCAGCTTGGCCCCGACAGGGTTGGGCTACACCTTC.

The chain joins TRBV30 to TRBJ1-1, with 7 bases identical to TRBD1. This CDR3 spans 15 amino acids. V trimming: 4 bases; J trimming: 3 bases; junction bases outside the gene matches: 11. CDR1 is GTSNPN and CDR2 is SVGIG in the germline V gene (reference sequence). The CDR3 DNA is TGTGCCTGGAATCAGGGGGAAGGAGCGGACACTGAAGCTTTCTTT. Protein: CAWNQGEGADTEAFF.

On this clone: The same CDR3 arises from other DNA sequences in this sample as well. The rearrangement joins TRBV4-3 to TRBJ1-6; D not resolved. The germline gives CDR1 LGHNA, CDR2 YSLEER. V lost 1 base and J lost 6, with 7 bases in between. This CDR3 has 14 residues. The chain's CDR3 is CASSQGRLNSPLHF. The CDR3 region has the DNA TGCGCCAGCAGCCAAGGGCGGCTTAATTCACCCCTCCACTTT.

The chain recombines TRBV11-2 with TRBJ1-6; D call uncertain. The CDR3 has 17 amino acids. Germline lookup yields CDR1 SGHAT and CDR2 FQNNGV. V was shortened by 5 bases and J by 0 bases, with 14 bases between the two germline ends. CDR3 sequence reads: CASSIPSMSSYNSPLHF. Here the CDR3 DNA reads TGTGCCAGCAGCATACCCTCCATGAGCTCCTATAATTCACCCCTCCACTTT.

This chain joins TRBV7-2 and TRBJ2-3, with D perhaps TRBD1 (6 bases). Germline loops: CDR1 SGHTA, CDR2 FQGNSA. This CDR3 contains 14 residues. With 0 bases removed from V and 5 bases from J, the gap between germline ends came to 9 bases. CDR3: CASSLARGGDTQYF. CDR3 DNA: TGTGCCAGCAGCTTAGCCAGGGGTGGAGATACGCAGTATTTT.

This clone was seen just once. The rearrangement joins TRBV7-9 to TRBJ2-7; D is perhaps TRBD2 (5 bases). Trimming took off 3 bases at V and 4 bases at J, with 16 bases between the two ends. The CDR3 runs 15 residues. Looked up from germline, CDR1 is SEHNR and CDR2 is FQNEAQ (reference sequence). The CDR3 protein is CASSFEESGRYEQYF. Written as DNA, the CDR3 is TGTGCCAGCAGCTTCGAGGAGTCGGGGAGATACGAGCAGTACTTC.

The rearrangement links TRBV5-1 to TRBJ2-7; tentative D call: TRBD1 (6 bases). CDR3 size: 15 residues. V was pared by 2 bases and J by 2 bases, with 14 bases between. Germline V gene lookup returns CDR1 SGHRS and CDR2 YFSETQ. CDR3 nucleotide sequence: TGCGCCAGCAGCTTAGGTCAGGGGCCGGCCTACGAGCAGTACTTC. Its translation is CASSLGQGPAYEQYF.